This TCR beta chain was observed in a study of T cell changes during pregnancy in multiple sclerosis. The assay was immunoSEQ multiplex PCR, and TCRdb's table has in-frame clones only and misses some. Of 20,000 to 25,000 clones listed, 80% to 95% are singletons. CDR3 length: 15 residues. V was pared by 5 bases and J by 5 bases, with 10 bases of the junction left unmatched. Germline lookup yields CDR1 MNHEY and CDR2 SVGAGI. This material consisted of CD8+ T cells from peripheral blood mononuclear cells, taken in the third trimester of pregnancy. J is TRBJ2-5 and V is TRBV6-5, with 8 bases that match TRBD2. The sequence came from a female donor with multiple sclerosis, enrolled in a pregnancy study. CDR3 coding DNA: TGTGCCAGCAGTCCCCCCCGGGAGGGTAGGGAGACCCAGTACTTC. It translates to CASSPPREGRETQYF.